The sequence of this TCR beta chain was determined in a study of CD8 T cells in ankylosing spondylitis. The length of the CDR3 is 17 residues. V lost 4 bases, J lost 1 base, and 4 bases stayed unmatched. CDR1 SGHRS and CDR2 YFSETQ come from the germline V gene. The study, taken as a whole, reports: A motif in TCR beta, a set of under ten highly homologous variants, appeared characteristic of ankylosing spondylitis blood.

By quantitative 5'-RACE with molecular barcodes, the TCR beta libraries were made. TCRdb passed the 5' RACE reads through MiXCR, listing each CDR3 protein once. The repertoire has fewer than 550,000 distinct CDR3 sequences, roughly 5.3% of them found once; the top ten carry 3% to 4.5%. In its sample, this clonotype was seen many times. The antigen remains undetermined. The source is a male donor with ankylosing spondylitis. The chain is built from TRBV5-1 and TRBJ2-1, with 14 bases identical to TRBD2. The sequenced material came from blood, either unsorted or a sorted T cell fraction (not recorded which). DNA of the CDR3: TGCGCCAGCAGCCCCAGGACTAGCGGGGGGTCCTACAATGAGCAGTTCTTC. Protein: CASSPRTSGGSYNEQFF. The whole variable domain, filled in from reference TRBV5-1 and TRBJ2-1, reads KAGVTQTPRYLIKTRGQQVTLSCSPISGHRSVSWYQQTPGQGLQFLFEYFSETQRNKGNFPGRFSGRQFSNSRSEMNVSTLELGDSALYLCASSPRTSGGSYNEQFFGPGTRLTVL.